The 13 T cell receptor beta chains below were found in one sample sequenced in a study of T cell repertoires in cytomegalovirus infection. TCRdb reanalysed the reads using MiXCR and keeps one entry per CDR3 protein. The data show roughly 730,000 distinct CDR3 sequences, with about 30% seen just once and about 20% held by the top ten. These TCRs are of unknown antigen specificity. The source material was cultured PBMCs, sampled from culture after CMV antigen stimulation. The receptors were gathered from a human donor in good health (CMV status not recorded). Some clones in this sample may be carry-over from other donors' samples.

V and J are TRBV23-1 and TRBJ1-6, with a tentative D call TRBD1 (5 bases). TRBV23-1 is flagged as an ORF with uncertain function. The CDR3 has 16 amino acids. The germline V and J ends were trimmed by 4 bases and 5 bases, with 15 bases remaining between them. CDR3 sequence reads: CASSPPSTEHNSPLHF. In nucleotides, the CDR3 is TGCGCCAGCAGTCCTCCCTCGACAGAGCATAATTCACCCCTCCACTTT.

This clonotype was counted many times. The V gene is TRBV6-1, the J gene TRBJ2-7, with D unresolved. The CDR3 is made up of 11 amino acids. The germline V gene has CDR1 MNHNS and CDR2 SASEGT. Trimming left V 4 bases short and J 3 bases short, with 4 bases between. CDR3 in DNA: TGTGCCAGCAGTGGCTACTACGAGCAGTACTTC. Translation: CASSGYYEQYF.

This clonotype occurred once. This rearrangement joins TRBV6-1 to TRBJ2-2; D call uncertain. Germline CDR1 reads MNHNS; CDR2 reads SASEGT. Trimming took off 5 bases at V and 3 bases at J, with 13 bases between the two ends. The CDR3 is 15 residues long. CDR3 region: CASSLHRSHTGELFF. The CDR3 DNA reads as TGTGCCAGCAGTCTCCATCGGTCCCACACCGGGGAGCTGTTTTTT.

The gene calls are TRBV12-3 or TRBV12-4 and TRBJ1-2, with 8 bases identical to TRBD1. CDR3 length: 14 amino acids. J lost 5 bases, V lost 3 bases, and 5 bases had no gene match. The chain's CDR3 is CASSLTGAGYGYTF. In DNA, the CDR3 is TGTGCCAGCAGTTTGACAGGGGCGGGATATGGCTACACCTTC.

In this sample, this clonotype turned up many times. J is TRBJ2-3 and V is TRBV12-3 or TRBV12-4, with TRBD2 matching over 11 bases. The V segment lost 5 bases and the J segment 2 bases; nucleotides outside the gene matches: 6. The CDR3 has 16 amino acids. The CDR3 DNA reads TGTGCCAGCAGTCCGGCACTAGCGGGGGTCACAGATACGCAGTATTTT. Translation gives CASSPALAGVTDTQYF.

The rearrangement joins TRBV19 to TRBJ1-5; 7 bases agree with TRBD1. Germline CDR1 and CDR2: LNHDA and SQIVND (reference sequence). The CDR3 is 14 amino acids. J was trimmed by 8 bases and V by 1 base; bases with no gene match: 5. The CDR3 is CASSIGQGLEPQHF. The CDR3 DNA sequence: TGTGCCAGTAGTATAGGACAGGGCTTGGAGCCCCAGCATTTT.

This clonotype was observed a handful of times. V and J are TRBV4-3 and TRBJ2-3; D is tentatively TRBD1 or TRBD2 (5 bases each). This CDR3 has 15 residues. The V end was cut by 0 bases, the J end by 4 bases, with 11 bases between. Germline CDR1 is LGHNA and CDR2 is YSLEER. CDR3 coding DNA: TGCGCCAGCAGCCAAGATCCTCGGGGCGCAGATACGCAGTATTTT. This gives the protein CASSQDPRGADTQYF.

This clonotype appeared a few times. The chain is built from TRBV20-1 and TRBJ1-2, with D perhaps TRBD1 (5 bases). Trimming took 3 bases from V and 2 from J, leaving 13 bases between them. The germline V gene has CDR1 DFQATT and CDR2 SNEGSKA (reference sequence). This CDR3 is 14 amino acids long. The CDR3 loop reads CSARRGSPNYGYTF. CDR3 bases: TGCAGTGCTAGGAGGGGCAGTCCCAACTATGGCTACACCTTC.

This clonotype turned up a few times. The V call is TRBV11-1, the J call TRBJ2-5; no clear D. Trimming removed 2 bases at V and 3 bases at J, with 7 bases between. The CDR3 runs 13 residues. From germline, CDR1 is SGHAT and CDR2 FQDESV (reference sequence). The DNA of the CDR3 is TGTGCCAGCAGCTTACACATAAAAGAGACCCAGTACTTC. Amino acids: CASSLHIKETQYF.

V is TRBV20-1 and J is TRBJ2-1; no clear D gene. V shed 6 bases and J shed 4 bases, with 13 bases lying between them. CDR1 and CDR2 (germline): DFQATT, SNEGSKA (reference sequence). This CDR3 comprises 13 residues. CDR3 protein: CSASNPPYNEQFF. DNA for the CDR3: TGCAGTGCCTCCAACCCCCCATACAATGAGCAGTTCTTC.

This clonotype showed up just a few times. The V and J genes are TRBV5-5 and TRBJ1-5; weak D call: TRBD1 (6 bases). V lost 2 bases and J lost 12, with 18 bases in between. This CDR3 is 14 amino acids long. CDR1 and CDR2 from the germline V gene are SGHKS and YYEKEE (reference sequence). In DNA form, the CDR3 reads TGTGCCAGCAGCTTACAGGGAATTGAGGGTCTCCAGCATTTT. It translates to CASSLQGIEGLQHF.

This clonotype has just a few counts. The genes are TRBV10-3 and TRBJ2-7; D is uncertain. This CDR3 spans 14 amino acids. The germline V gene encodes CDR1 ENHRY and CDR2 SYGVKD. V lost 3 bases and J lost 3, with 12 bases in between. For the CDR3, the DNA is TGTGCCATCAGTGATGTACACGGATTCTACGAGCAGTACTTC. Its translation is CAISDVHGFYEQYF.

The genes are TRBV19 and TRBJ2-5, with D possibly being TRBD1 (6 bases). The CDR3 length is 15 residues. The ends were cut back, 4 bases at V and 5 bases at J, with 17 bases in the middle. Germline V gene lookup returns CDR1 LNHDA and CDR2 SQIVND (reference sequence). This CDR3 is CASSTPDSLKETQYF. In DNA, the CDR3 is TGTGCCAGTAGTACCCCGGACAGCCTAAAGGAGACCCAGTACTTC.